Given below is one T cell receptor (beta chain) in context. It lacks a known antigen. The sample holds no much larger clone one base away, and base qualities are not on file. Before genomic DNA extraction, conventional CD4+ T cells were purified from blood as CD25-low CD127-high cells. Eight or nine healthy control donors served as the comparison group for repertoire analyses. The CDR3 contains 14 residues, cysteine and phenylalanine counted. The sequence is cut down to CDR3 DNA, 42 bases in frame from base 1. The germline V gene supplies CDR1 SGHRS and CDR2 YFSETQ. Relative to germline, V is 0 bases shorter and J is 7 bases shorter, with 10 bases between their ends. The library was prepared using the immunoSEQ multiplex PCR assay. Rearranged TCR beta chain products were amplified from genomic DNA of sorted T-cell subsets and sequenced. For the original study's pipeline: Repertoire diversity of productive TCR beta rearrangements was quantified using Shannon entropy and Simpson indices. To assess clonal expansion, the frequencies of the 100 most abundant productive TCR beta clonotypes were added up as a share of total reads. The TRB repertoires were scored with a self-reactivity index that is based on amino acid usage at CDR3beta positions 6 and 7. Two-way ANOVA was applied to the repertoire analyses, whereas Student t or Mann-Whitney tests were applied to the flow cytometric analyses. Held by TCRdb, this immuneACCESS table contains in-frame sequences only and omits some clones. Under half of the omission traces to an unresolved V gene where checked; the cause of the rest is unknown. Clone size and V and J calls were adopted from that table, with D and trimming inferred from the DNA. Recorded for this sample are 34,000 or so clones; 75% to 80% of them occurred a single time. The ten largest clones capture about 3.4% of the sample.

The data belong to a study of regulatory and conventional T cells in RAG deficiency (TCRdb year 2017). About the study as a whole: High-throughput TCR beta sequencing was used to compare the diversity and composition of the Treg, conventional CD4+ and CD8+ T cell repertoires of RAG-deficient patients with those of healthy controls.

Summary of the overall study and its limitations: Shorter CDR3 lengths were found in all patient T-cell subsets, and >85% Treg-Tconv repertoire overlap at nucleotide and amino acid level was observed in Omenn syndrome patients. Unique TCR beta sequences from Treg cells were roughly 100-fold fewer in Omenn syndrome and CID/AS patients than controls, versus about 9-fold for other subsets. Sorted CD25-high CD127-low cells from Omenn syndrome patients may represent peripherally activated cells rather than bona fide Treg cells. RAG-deficient patients showed markedly lower Shannon entropy and higher Simpson indices than control T-cell subpopulations. For some subjects, some analyses of T-cell subsets were not performed.

The sample was also linked to a second study, of regulatory T cells. The second paper further reports: The multiplex PCR relied on 52 forward TRBV primers and 13 reverse TRBJ primers, and amplification bias was corrected through assay-based and computational methods. In patients, repertoires had restricted unique TRB V-J pairs and skewed V and J gene usage, with regulatory T cells showing the most marked changes. The study compared T-cell receptor beta repertoires of sorted regulatory, conventional CD4+ and CD8+ T cells in CD3G-deficient patients with those in healthy controls. Ficoll density separation was used to isolate peripheral blood mononuclear cells. Within the immunoSEQ assay, multiplex PCR amplified rearranged TRB loci from genomic DNA. An Illumina HiSeq platform was used to sequence the TRB amplicons. Raw sequences were error-filtered and aligned to reference gene sequences by custom algorithms and were subsequently analyzed with the immunoSEQ online tools. The frequencies of productive and nonproductive TRB rearrangements were evaluated among unique sequences as well as among total sequences. Group comparisons used t tests, Mann-Whitney tests or two-way ANOVA run in Prism software.

The receptor's source is a human donor in good health. Sequenced sample: CD4+ effector T cells sorted from blood. The chain uses TRBV5-1 and TRBJ2-2, with the D segment identity uncertain. The DNA is as follows: TGCGCCAGCAGCTTGGGAAGGGTTAACGGGGAGCTGTTTTTT. This is translated as CASSLGRVNGELFF. This CDR3, with the reference TRBV5-1 and TRBJ2-2 proteins standing in past its ends, gives the full variable domain KAGVTQTPRYLIKTRGQQVTLSCSPISGHRSVSWYQQTPGQGLQFLFEYFSETQRNKGNFPGRFSGRQFSNSRSEMNVSTLELGDSALYLCASSLGRVNGELFFGEGSRLTVL.